This TCR beta chain was found in a study of shared clonotypes between healthy human individuals. Details on this clone: Antigen specificity is unknown.

Everyone who donated was a Caucasian adult who lived in Nashville, Tennessee. Study results and caveats: Generally, estimated richness proved larger in naive subsets than it did in memory subsets.

Germline trimming cut 5 bases from V and 3 bases from J; bases unmatched to any gene: 8. Germline lookup yields CDR1 SGHAT and CDR2 FQNNGV. The CDR3 covers 15 residues. This table comes from immunoSEQ multiplex PCR, and its TCRdb copy is limited to in-frame clones, with some not included. This table holds around 2.1 million clones, around 95% found once. The genes are TRBV11-2 and TRBJ2-7; 9 positions agree with TRBD1. The receptor's source is a man aged 18 to 30 in good health. The sequenced sample consisted of naive CD4+ T cells sorted from blood. Subset here: CD45RA+ positively selected. The CDR3 nucleotides are TGTGCCAGCAGCCCCCAAGGGACAGGGATCTACGAGCAGTACTTC. Protein sequence: CASSPQGTGIYEQYF.